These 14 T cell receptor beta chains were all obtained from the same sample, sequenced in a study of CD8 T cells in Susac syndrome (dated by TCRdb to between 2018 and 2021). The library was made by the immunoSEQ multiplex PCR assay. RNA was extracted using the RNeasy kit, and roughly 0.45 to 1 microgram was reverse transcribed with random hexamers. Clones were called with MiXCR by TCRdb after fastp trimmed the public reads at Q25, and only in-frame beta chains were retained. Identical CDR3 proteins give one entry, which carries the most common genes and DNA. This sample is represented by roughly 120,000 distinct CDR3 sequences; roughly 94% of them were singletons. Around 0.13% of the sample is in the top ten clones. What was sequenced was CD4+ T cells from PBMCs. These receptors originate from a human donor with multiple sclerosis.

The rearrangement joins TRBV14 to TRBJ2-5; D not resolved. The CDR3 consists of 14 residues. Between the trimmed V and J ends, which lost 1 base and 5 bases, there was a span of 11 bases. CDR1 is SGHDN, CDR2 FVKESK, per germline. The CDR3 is CASSQAQPRETQYF. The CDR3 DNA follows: TGTGCCAGCAGCCAAGCACAGCCTAGGGAGACCCAGTACTTC.

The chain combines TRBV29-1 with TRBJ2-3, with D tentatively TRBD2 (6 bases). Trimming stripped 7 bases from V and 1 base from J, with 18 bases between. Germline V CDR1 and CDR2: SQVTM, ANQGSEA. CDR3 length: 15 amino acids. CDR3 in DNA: TGCAGCGCACCCCCGGGGGTAGGTGGCACAGATACGCAGTATTTT. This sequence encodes CSAPPGVGGTDTQYF.

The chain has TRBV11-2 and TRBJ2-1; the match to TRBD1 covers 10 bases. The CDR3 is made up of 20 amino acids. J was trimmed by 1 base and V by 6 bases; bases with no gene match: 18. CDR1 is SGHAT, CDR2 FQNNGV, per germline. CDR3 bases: TGTGCCAGCAGATTATCCGGGACAGGGGCCGGGGGGAAGTCCTACAATGAGCAGTTCTTC. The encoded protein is CASRLSGTGAGGKSYNEQFF.

The CDR3 DNA follows: TGTGCCAGCGGATCGCGGCGGGGACTAGCGTCGCGTCACCTCAGCTCCTACGAGCAGTACTTC. It yields the protein CASGSRRGLASRHLSSYEQYF. The J gene is TRBJ2-7, the V gene TRBV2; 10 positions agree with TRBD2. The CDR3 has 21 amino acids. With V trimmed by 8 bases and J by 0 bases, 25 bases remained unmatched. Germline-derived CDR1 and CDR2 are SNHLY and FYNNEI.

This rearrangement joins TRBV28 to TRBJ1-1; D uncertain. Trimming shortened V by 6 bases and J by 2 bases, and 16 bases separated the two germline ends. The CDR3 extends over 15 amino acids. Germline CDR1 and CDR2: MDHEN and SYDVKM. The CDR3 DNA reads TGTGCCAGCAGACCTGACCTGGCGGCCAACACTGAAGCTTTCTTT. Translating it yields CASRPDLAANTEAFF.

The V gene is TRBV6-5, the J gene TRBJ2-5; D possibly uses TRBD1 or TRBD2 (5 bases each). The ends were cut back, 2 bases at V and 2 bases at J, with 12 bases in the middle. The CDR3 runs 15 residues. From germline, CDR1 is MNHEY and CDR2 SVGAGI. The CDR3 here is CASSYPLGEQETQYF. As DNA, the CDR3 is TGTGCCAGCAGTTACCCGTTGGGGGAACAAGAGACCCAGTACTTC.

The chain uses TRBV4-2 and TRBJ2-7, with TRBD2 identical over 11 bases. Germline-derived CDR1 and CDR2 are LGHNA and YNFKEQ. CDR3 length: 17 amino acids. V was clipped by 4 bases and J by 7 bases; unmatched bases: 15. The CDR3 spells CASSLLAGGLLTSEQYF. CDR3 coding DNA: TGTGCCAGCAGCCTTCTAGCGGGAGGCCTTCTTACAAGTGAGCAGTACTTC.

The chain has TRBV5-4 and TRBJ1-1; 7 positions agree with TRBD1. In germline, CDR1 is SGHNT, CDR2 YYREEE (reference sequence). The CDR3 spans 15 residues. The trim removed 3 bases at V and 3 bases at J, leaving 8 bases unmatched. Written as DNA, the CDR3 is TGTGCCAGCAGCTCCCTACAGGGGAGGCACACTGAAGCTTTCTTT. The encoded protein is CASSSLQGRHTEAFF. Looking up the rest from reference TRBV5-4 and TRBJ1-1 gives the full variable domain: ETGVTQSPTHLIKTRGQQVTLRCSSQSGHNTVSWYQQALGQGPQFIFQYYREEENGRGNFPPRFSGLQFPNYSSELNVNALELDDSALYLCASSSLQGRHTEAFFGQGTRLTVV.

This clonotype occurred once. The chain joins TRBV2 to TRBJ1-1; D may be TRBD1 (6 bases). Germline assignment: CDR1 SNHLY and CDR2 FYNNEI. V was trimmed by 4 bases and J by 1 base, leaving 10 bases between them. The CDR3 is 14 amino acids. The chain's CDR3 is CASSGTATNTEAFF. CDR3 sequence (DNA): TGTGCCAGCAGTGGGACAGCTACGAACACTGAAGCTTTCTTT. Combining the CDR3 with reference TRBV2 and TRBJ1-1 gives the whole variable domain EPEVTQTPSHQVTQMGQEVILRCVPISNHLYFYWYRQILGQKVEFLVSFYNNEISEKSEIFDDQFSVERPDGSNFTLKIRSTKLEDSAMYFCASSGTATNTEAFFGQGTRLTVV.

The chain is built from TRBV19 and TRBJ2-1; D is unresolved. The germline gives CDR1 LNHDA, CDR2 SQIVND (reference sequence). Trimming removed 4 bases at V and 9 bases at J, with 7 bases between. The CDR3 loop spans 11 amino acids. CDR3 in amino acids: CASSNSFEQFF. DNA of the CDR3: TGTGCCAGTAGTAATAGCTTTGAGCAGTTCTTC.

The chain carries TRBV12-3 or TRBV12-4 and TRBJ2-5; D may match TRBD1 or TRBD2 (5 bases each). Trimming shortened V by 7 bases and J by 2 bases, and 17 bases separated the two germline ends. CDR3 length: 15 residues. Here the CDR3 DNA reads TGTGCCAGCAACGCCCGGGACGGATATCAAGAGACCCAGTACTTC. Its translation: CASNARDGYQETQYF.

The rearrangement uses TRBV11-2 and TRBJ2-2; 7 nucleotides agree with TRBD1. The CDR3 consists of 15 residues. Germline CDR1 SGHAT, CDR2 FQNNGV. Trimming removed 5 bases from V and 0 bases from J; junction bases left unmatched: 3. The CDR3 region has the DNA TGTGCCAGCAGCCCGGACAGGACGAACACCGGGGAGCTGTTTTTT. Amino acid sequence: CASSPDRTNTGELFF.

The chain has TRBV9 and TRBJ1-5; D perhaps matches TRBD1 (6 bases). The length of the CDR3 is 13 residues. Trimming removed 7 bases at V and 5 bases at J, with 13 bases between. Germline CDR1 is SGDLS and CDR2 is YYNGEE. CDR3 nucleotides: TGTGCCAGCCCCAGAGGGGGTGATCAGCCCCAGCATTTT. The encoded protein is CASPRGGDQPQHF.

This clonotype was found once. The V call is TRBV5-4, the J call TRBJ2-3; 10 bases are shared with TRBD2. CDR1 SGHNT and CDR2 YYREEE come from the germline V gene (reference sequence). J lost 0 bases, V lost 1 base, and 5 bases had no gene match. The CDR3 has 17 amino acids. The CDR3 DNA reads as TGTGCCAGCAGCTTGCCTACTAGCGGGATTAGCACAGATACGCAGTATTTT. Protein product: CASSLPTSGISTDTQYF.